This T cell receptor beta chain comes out of a study of blood T cell repertoires in COVID-19. Study context: T cells, B-cell-depleted T cells, or PBMCs provided the cDNA or gDNA that served as material.

In the original processing: Counts of nucleated cells, estimated from reference gene primer amplification, were obtained. Generated by immunoSEQ multiplex PCR, the TCRdb table keeps only in-frame clones and is missing some. D and trimming were read from the DNA, whereas the V and J calls and clone size are those reported in that table. Seen here are 40,000 to 50,000 clones, around nine tenths observed once, and the top ten hold around 4%. Germline CDR1 reads SNHLY; CDR2 reads FYNNEI. The length of the CDR3 is 14 residues. V lost 4 bases to trimming and J lost 8 bases, with 14 bases between them. Sequenced material: peripheral blood. The chain has TRBV2 and TRBJ2-2; no clear D gene. The TCR originated in a man in his sixties with acute or convalescent COVID-19. This CDR3 reads CASSGTAPPGELFF. As DNA, the CDR3 is TGTGCCAGCAGTGGAACAGCCCCCCCGGGGGAGCTGTTTTTT.